The clone carrying this TCR beta chain was seen more than once but under ten times. Between the trimmed V and J ends, which lost 0 bases and 7 bases, there was a span of 13 bases. CDR3 length: 14 amino acids. Germline V gives CDR1 SGHTA, CDR2 FQGNSA. One entry per CDR3 protein, called by TCRdb with MiXCR from the RT-PCR reads. The data show approximately 720,000 distinct CDR3 sequences, 12% to 15% seen once. The receptor's source is a female donor in good health, serving as a healthy control. Sample: memory CD4+ T cells from blood. The chain carries TRBV7-2 and TRBJ2-7; D is undetermined. The CDR3 protein is CASSLASHSDEQYF. For the CDR3, the DNA is TGTGCCAGCAGCTTAGCGTCCCATTCAGATGAGCAGTACTTC. The variable domain in full, completed from reference TRBV7-2 and TRBJ2-7, reads GAGVSQSPSNKVTEKGKDVELRCDPISGHTALYWYRQSLGQGLEFLIYFQGNSAPDKSGLPSDRFSAERTGGSVSTLTIQRTQQEDSAVYLCASSLASHSDEQYFGPGTRLTVT.